A single sample gave rise to the 27 T cell receptor beta chains below, sequenced in a study of CD8 T cells in ankylosing spondylitis. TCRdb redid the calling of the 5' RACE reads with MiXCR, one entry per CDR3 protein. The table records approximately 200,000 distinct CDR3 sequences, about 13% of them present only once. The sequencing input was blood, either unsorted or a sorted T cell fraction (not recorded which). The receptors stem from a male donor with ankylosing spondylitis or in good health (not recorded which).

This clonotype appeared many times. The chain carries TRBV10-3 and TRBJ2-7; the match to TRBD1 covers 8 bases. Germline CDR1 and CDR2: ENHRY and SYGVKD. The CDR3 consists of 12 residues. The ends lost 6 bases at V and 3 bases at J; junction bases unmatched: 1. CDR3 protein: CAIRGQGYEQYF. DNA for the CDR3: TGTGCCATCAGAGGACAGGGCTACGAGCAGTACTTC.

The genes are TRBV20-1 and TRBJ2-7; 8 positions agree with TRBD2. The CDR3 has 15 residues. The germline gives CDR1 DFQATT, CDR2 SNEGSKA (reference sequence). The ends lost 1 base at V and 9 bases at J; junction bases unmatched: 14. The CDR3 DNA is TGCAGTGCTAGAGTTCCGGGACTAGTAGTCGACGTGCAGTACTTC. Translated, it gives CSARVPGLVVDVQYF.

The table lists this clonotype with a few counts. The chain links TRBV2 to TRBJ2-1; 9 bases line up with TRBD2. The V gene end was trimmed by 6 bases and the J gene end by 6 bases; junction bases not matched to a gene: 6. This CDR3 is built from 14 residues. Germline-derived CDR1 and CDR2 are SNHLY and FYNNEI. CDR3 loop: CASRLRGGVNEQFF. In DNA form, the CDR3 reads TGTGCCAGCAGGTTGCGGGGGGGGGTCAATGAGCAGTTCTTC.

V is TRBV28 and J is TRBJ2-7, with a possible D match to TRBD1 (5 bases). Trimming took off 2 bases at V and 0 bases at J, with 20 bases between the two ends. The CDR3 loop spans 18 amino acids. Germline CDR1 reads MDHEN; CDR2 reads SYDVKM. CDR3 nucleotide sequence: TGTGCCAGCAGTTTAGAGACAGCCCTTCTGTTGAGCTCCTACGAGCAGTACTTC. This sequence encodes CASSLETALLLSSYEQYF. Full variable domain (outside the CDR3, taken from reference TRBV28 and TRBJ2-7): DVKVTQSSRYLVKRTGEKVFLECVQDMDHENMFWYRQDPGLGLRLIYFSYDVKMKEKGDIPEGYSVSREKKERFSLILESASTNQTSMYLCASSLETALLLSSYEQYFGPGTRLTVT.

V usage is TRBV20-1 and J usage is TRBJ2-7, with TRBD1 as a possible D gene (5 bases). The CDR3 consists of 13 residues. Trimming took off 2 bases at V and 2 bases at J, with 10 bases between the two ends. Germline CDR1 DFQATT, CDR2 SNEGSKA (reference sequence). The CDR3 region is CSARQGSAYEQYF. The CDR3 region has the DNA TGCAGTGCTAGACAGGGATCCGCCTACGAGCAGTACTTC.

In its sample, this clonotype was seen a few times. The chain combines TRBV5-3 with TRBJ1-1, with D unclear. Being an ORF, TRBV5-3 has a function that is uncertain. This CDR3 spans 14 amino acids. Trimming stripped 0 bases from V and 7 bases from J, with 13 bases between. The CDR3 loop is CARSLVELNCEAFF. DNA for the CDR3: TGTGCCAGAAGCTTGGTCGAGCTTAACTGTGAAGCTTTCTTT.

This clonotype was observed a handful of times. The chain combines TRBV20-1 with TRBJ2-7; D perhaps matches TRBD1 (5 bases). Deletions cut 4 bases from V and 0 bases from J, with 19 bases between. This CDR3 is 16 amino acids long. The germline V gene has CDR1 DFQATT and CDR2 SNEGSKA (reference sequence). In nucleotides, the CDR3 is TGCAGTGCTAAACCGTTCCTTGACAGCTACTCCTACGAGCAGTACTTC. The encoded protein is CSAKPFLDSYSYEQYF.

In this sample, this clonotype turned up a few times. J is TRBJ2-7 and V is TRBV18; TRBD1 matches 9 bases. Germline V gene sequence: CDR1 KGHSH, CDR2 LQKENI. Trimming removed 5 bases from V and 6 bases from J; junction bases left unmatched: 5. The CDR3 sequence is 13 residues long. The CDR3 reads CASSTGQGREQYF. CDR3 in DNA: TGTGCCAGCTCAACGGGACAGGGACGCGAGCAGTACTTC.

The genes are TRBV20-1 and TRBJ2-4, with 8 bases identical to TRBD2. There are 15 residues in the CDR3. Germline CDR1 DFQATT, CDR2 SNEGSKA (reference sequence). The V and J ends lost 5 bases and 0 bases, in that order; junction bases with no gene match: 6. This CDR3 is CSALDGGEAKNIQYF. CDR3 coding DNA: TGCAGTGCTCTCGACGGGGGGGAAGCCAAAAACATTCAGTACTTC.

This clonotype has more than one count but fewer than ten. CDR3 DNA: TGTGCCAGCAGGGCCCGGACAGGGTGGAGGGCAGATACGCAGTATTTT. Translated: CASRARTGWRADTQYF. The rearrangement joins TRBV27 to TRBJ2-3; 8 bases agree with TRBD1. The CDR3 covers 16 residues. Trimming at V came to 6 bases and at J to 4 bases, leaving 12 bases not matched to a gene. Germline assignment: CDR1 MNHEY and CDR2 SMNVEV (reference sequence).

This rearrangement joins TRBV4-2 to TRBJ2-5; D may be TRBD1 (5 bases). The length of the CDR3 is 15 residues. Germline loops: CDR1 LGHNA, CDR2 YNFKEQ. V lost 0 bases to trimming and J lost 1 base, with 9 bases between them. This chain's CDR3 is CASSQDPGLQETQYF. DNA for the CDR3: TGTGCCAGCAGCCAAGATCCAGGGCTCCAAGAGACCCAGTACTTC.

The gene calls are TRBV13 and TRBJ2-1, with 10 bases matching TRBD2. V dropped 5 bases and J dropped 5; count of bases not matched to a gene: 12. The CDR3 extends over 17 amino acids. CDR1 and CDR2 from the germline V gene are PRHDT and FYEKMQ (reference sequence). Here the CDR3 DNA reads TGTGCCAGCAGCGCACCCCCCGGACTAGCGGAGGACAATGAGCAGTTCTTC. It codes for CASSAPPGLAEDNEQFF. The full variable domain, completed using reference TRBV13 and TRBJ2-1, is AAGVIQSPRHLIKEKRETATLKCYPIPRHDTVYWYQQGPGQDPQFLISFYEKMQSDKGSIPDRFSAQQFSDYHSELNMSSLELGDSALYFCASSAPPGLAEDNEQFFGPGTRLTVL.

This clonotype was counted only a few times. This chain joins TRBV11-1 and TRBJ2-7, with a weak D call TRBD1 (6 bases). The V gene's germline CDR1 is SGHAT and CDR2 FQDESV (reference sequence). This CDR3 is 18 amino acids long. V was clipped by 5 bases and J by 6 bases, with 29 bases between them. CDR3 DNA sequence: TGTGCCAGCAGCGCTCCCCTTGCAACCGGGACACCCAACGCCGAGCAGTACTTC. Its translation is CASSAPLATGTPNAEQYF.

This clonotype showed up just a few times. The V gene is TRBV29-1, the J gene TRBJ2-3; D perhaps matches TRBD2 (5 bases). Looked up from germline, CDR1 is SQVTM and CDR2 is ANQGSEA. The CDR3 is 13 residues long. Trimming cost V 4 bases and J 6 bases, with 14 bases left between them. The CDR3 coding sequence is TGCAGCGTTGGTGGGGATTTAGCGGATACGCAGTATTTT. Protein: CSVGGDLADTQYF.

This chain links TRBV29-1 with TRBJ2-1; D not resolved. The assigned J gene may be wrong: the sequence end matches TRBJ2-7 better. There are 13 residues in the CDR3. In germline, CDR1 is SQVTM, CDR2 ANQGSEA. Here the CDR3 DNA reads TGCAGCGTTGAAGATGGGCAGGTCAATGAGCAGTACTTC. Its protein product is CSVEDGQVNEQYF.

The gene calls are TRBV4-1 and TRBJ2-7; TRBD2 is a possible D gene (5 bases). CDR1 is MGHRA and CDR2 is YSYEKL in the germline V gene. This CDR3 region has 16 residues. V shed 0 bases and J shed 0 bases, with 12 bases lying between them. For the CDR3, the DNA is TGCGCCAGCAGCCAAGAGCCTAGCTCCTCCTCCTACGAGCAGTACTTC. The encoded protein is CASSQEPSSSSYEQYF.

The chain uses TRBV2 and TRBJ1-4; 7 bases line up with TRBD1. The V gene end was trimmed by 6 bases and the J gene end by 0 bases; junction bases not matched to a gene: 19. This CDR3 contains 20 residues. Germline V CDR1 and CDR2: SNHLY, FYNNEI. CDR3 DNA sequence: TGTGCCAGCAGCGATACAGGGGAAGCGGCTGAGGTGGCAACTAATGAAAAACTGTTTTTT. Translating gives CASSDTGEAAEVATNEKLFF. Complete variable domain (other parts from reference TRBV2 and TRBJ1-4): EPEVTQTPSHQVTQMGQEVILRCVPISNHLYFYWYRQILGQKVEFLVSFYNNEISEKSEIFDDQFSVERPDGSNFTLKIRSTKLEDSAMYFCASSDTGEAAEVATNEKLFFGSGTQLSVL.

The chain recombines TRBV30 with TRBJ2-3; the match to TRBD2 covers 8 bases. Looked up from germline, CDR1 is GTSNPN and CDR2 is SVGIG (reference sequence). V shed 8 bases and J 2 bases; nucleotides not matched to a gene: 9. The CDR3 sequence is 14 residues long. CDR3 coding DNA: TGTGCCCGGGATTTAGCGGGACTCACAGATACGCAGTATTTT. The encoded protein is CARDLAGLTDTQYF.

The chain's CDR3 is CASSLVYPGSRNGYRNEQFF. As DNA, the CDR3 is TGTGCCAGCAGCTTGGTTTATCCCGGATCCAGAAATGGGTACCGCAATGAGCAGTTCTTC. This sequence joins TRBV5-6 and TRBJ2-1; the D is unclear. The CDR3 extends over 20 amino acids. Germline V gene lookup returns CDR1 SGHDT and CDR2 YYEEEE. The germline V and J ends were trimmed by 0 bases and 6 bases, with 28 bases remaining between them. The full variable domain, its missing parts supplied by reference TRBV5-6 and TRBJ2-1, is DAGVTQSPTHLIKTRGQQVTLRCSPKSGHDTVSWYQQALGQGPQFIFQYYEEEERQRGNFPDRFSGHQFPNYSSELNVNALLLGDSALYLCASSLVYPGSRNGYRNEQFFGPGTRLTVL.

The table lists this clonotype with a few counts. The chain joins TRBV29-1 to TRBJ1-2; a weak D match, TRBD1 (5 bases). V was trimmed by 3 bases and J by 2 bases, leaving 10 bases between them. This CDR3 has 13 residues. The germline gives CDR1 SQVTM, CDR2 ANQGSEA. Here the CDR3 reads CSVEEGINYGYTF. The CDR3, as DNA: TGCAGCGTTGAGGAGGGGATCAACTATGGCTACACCTTC.

The chain has TRBV12-3 or TRBV12-4 and TRBJ2-5, with 8 bases identical to TRBD2. J lost 3 bases, V lost 5 bases, and 8 bases had no gene match. This CDR3 comprises 15 residues. The CDR3: CASSPQGSGKETQYF. CDR3 sequence (DNA): TGTGCCAGCAGTCCTCAAGGTAGCGGGAAAGAGACCCAGTACTTC.

A few counts support this clonotype. Here the CDR3 DNA reads TGTGCCAGCACCCAGAGGGGGGAGAAGGGCTACGAGCAGTACTTC. Translation gives CASTQRGEKGYEQYF. The rearrangement joins TRBV7-2 to TRBJ2-7, with D possibly being TRBD1 or TRBD2 (6 bases each). Germline lookup yields CDR1 SGHTA and CDR2 FQGNSA. The germline V and J ends were trimmed by 7 bases and 3 bases, with 19 bases remaining between them. The CDR3 loop spans 15 amino acids. Variable domain in full (rest from reference TRBV7-2 and TRBJ2-7): GAGVSQSPSNKVTEKGKDVELRCDPISGHTALYWYRQSLGQGLEFLIYFQGNSAPDKSGLPSDRFSAERTGGSVSTLTIQRTQQEDSAVYLCASTQRGEKGYEQYFGPGTRLTVT.

The chain joins TRBV19 to TRBJ2-7; a weak D match, TRBD2 (5 bases). The CDR3 covers 18 residues. The germline V and J ends were trimmed by 4 bases and 5 bases, with 27 bases remaining between them. Germline CDR1 LNHDA, CDR2 SQIVND (reference sequence). The DNA of the CDR3 is TGTGCCAGTAGTACCTCTACTGGCTATTCGGTGGGTAGCGACGAGCAGTACTTC. Translating gives CASSTSTGYSVGSDEQYF.

This clonotype was detected a few times. The chain is built from TRBV20-1 and TRBJ2-3, with D perhaps TRBD2 (7 bases). Trimming stripped 6 bases from V and 8 bases from J, with 18 bases between. From germline, CDR1 is DFQATT and CDR2 SNEGSKA (reference sequence). The CDR3 runs 13 residues. The CDR3 bases are TGCAGTGCAGGGGGGGGGCGCAGGGGTACGCAGTATTTT. Translating gives CSAGGGRRGTQYF.

This chain connects TRBV6-1 to TRBJ1-2; a weak D match, TRBD1 (5 bases). Germline V gene lookup returns CDR1 MNHNS and CDR2 SASEGT. The CDR3 loop spans 15 amino acids. V was trimmed by 0 bases and J by 3 bases, leaving 11 bases between them. CDR3 nucleotides: TGTGCCAGCAGTGAAGCGCTTGGGGGGGACTATGGCTACACCTTC. Translating gives CASSEALGGDYGYTF.

This clonotype has a count of ten or more. The chain carries TRBV6-1 and TRBJ2-5; either TRBD1 or TRBD2 may supply D (5 bases each). The CDR3 is 12 amino acids. V shed 8 bases and J shed 4 bases, with 11 bases lying between them. Germline V lookup: CDR1 MNHNS, CDR2 SASEGT. The CDR3, as DNA: TGTGCCAGCCCGGGGACCTCAGAGACCCAGTACTTC. It yields the protein CASPGTSETQYF.

The rearrangement links TRBV15 to TRBJ2-7; 7 bases are shared with TRBD2. Germline V gives CDR1 LNHNV, CDR2 YYDKDF (reference sequence). The CDR3 runs to 13 residues. Germline trimming cut 1 base from V and 3 bases from J; bases unmatched to any gene: 0. In nucleotides, the CDR3 is TGTGCCACCAGCAGAGGGACTAGCTACGAGCAGTACTTC. It specifies CATSRGTSYEQYF.